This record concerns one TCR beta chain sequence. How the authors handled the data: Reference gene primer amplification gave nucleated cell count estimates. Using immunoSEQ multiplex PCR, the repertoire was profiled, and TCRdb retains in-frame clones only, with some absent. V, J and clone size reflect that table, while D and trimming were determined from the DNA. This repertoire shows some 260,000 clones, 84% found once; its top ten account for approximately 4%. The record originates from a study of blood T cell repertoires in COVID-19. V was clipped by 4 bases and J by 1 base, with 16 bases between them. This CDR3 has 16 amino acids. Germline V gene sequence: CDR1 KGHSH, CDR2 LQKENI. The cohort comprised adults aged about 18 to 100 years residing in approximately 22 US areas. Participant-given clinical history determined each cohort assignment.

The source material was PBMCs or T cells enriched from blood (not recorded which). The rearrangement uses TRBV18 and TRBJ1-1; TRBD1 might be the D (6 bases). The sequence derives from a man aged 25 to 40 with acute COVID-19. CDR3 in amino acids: CASSLRTGTKNTEAFF. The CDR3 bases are TGTGCCAGCTCACTAAGAACCGGGACAAAGAACACTGAAGCTTTCTTT.